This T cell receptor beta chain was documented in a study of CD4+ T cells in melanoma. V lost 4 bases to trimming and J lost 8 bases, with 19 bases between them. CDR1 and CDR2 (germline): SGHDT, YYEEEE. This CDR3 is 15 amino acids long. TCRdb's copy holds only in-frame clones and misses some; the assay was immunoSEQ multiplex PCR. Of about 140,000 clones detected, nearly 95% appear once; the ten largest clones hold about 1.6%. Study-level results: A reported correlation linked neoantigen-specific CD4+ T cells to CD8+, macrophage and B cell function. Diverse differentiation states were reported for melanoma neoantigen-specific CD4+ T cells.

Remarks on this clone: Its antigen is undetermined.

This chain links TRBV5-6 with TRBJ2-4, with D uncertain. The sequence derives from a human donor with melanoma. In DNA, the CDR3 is TGTGCCAGCAGCAGGGTTCCAGGTAGGGAAGACATTCAGTACTTC. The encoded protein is CASSRVPGREDIQYF.